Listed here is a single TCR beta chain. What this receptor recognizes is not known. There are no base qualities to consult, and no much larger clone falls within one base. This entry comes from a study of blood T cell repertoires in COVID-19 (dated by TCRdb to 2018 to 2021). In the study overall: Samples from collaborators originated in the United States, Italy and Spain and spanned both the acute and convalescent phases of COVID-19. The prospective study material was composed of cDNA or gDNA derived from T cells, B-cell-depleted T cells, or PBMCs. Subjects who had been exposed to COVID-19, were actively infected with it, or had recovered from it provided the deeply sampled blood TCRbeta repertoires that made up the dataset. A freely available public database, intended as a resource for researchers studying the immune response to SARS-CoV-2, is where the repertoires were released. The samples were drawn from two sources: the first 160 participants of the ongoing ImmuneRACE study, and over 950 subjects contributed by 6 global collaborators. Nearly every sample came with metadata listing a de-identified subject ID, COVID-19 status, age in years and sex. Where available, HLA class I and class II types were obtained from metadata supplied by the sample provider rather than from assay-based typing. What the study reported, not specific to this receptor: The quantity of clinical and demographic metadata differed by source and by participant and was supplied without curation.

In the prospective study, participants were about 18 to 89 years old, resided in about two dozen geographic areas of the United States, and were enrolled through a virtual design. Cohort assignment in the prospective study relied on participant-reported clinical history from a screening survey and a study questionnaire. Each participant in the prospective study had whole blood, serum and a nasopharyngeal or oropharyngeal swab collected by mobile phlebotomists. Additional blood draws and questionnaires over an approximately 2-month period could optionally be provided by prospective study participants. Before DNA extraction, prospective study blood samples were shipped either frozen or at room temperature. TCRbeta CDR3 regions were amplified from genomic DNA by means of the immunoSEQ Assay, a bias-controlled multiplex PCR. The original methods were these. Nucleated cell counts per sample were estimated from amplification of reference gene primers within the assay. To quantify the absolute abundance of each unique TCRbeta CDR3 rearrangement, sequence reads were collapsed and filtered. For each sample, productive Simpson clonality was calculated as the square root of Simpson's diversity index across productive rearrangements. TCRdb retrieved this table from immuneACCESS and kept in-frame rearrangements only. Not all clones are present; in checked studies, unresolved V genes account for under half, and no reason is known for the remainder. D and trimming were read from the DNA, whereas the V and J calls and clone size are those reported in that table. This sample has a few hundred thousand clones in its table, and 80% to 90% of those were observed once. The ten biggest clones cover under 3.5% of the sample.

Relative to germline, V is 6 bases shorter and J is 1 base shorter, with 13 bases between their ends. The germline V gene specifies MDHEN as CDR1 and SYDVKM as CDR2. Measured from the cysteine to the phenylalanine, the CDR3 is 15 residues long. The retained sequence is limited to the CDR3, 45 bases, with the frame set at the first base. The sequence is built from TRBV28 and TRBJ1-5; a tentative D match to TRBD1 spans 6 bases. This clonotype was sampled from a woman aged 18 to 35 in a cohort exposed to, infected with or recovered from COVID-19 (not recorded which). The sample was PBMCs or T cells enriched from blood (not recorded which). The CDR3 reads CASRPTTGSNQPQHF. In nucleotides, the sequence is TGTGCCAGCAGACCTACAACAGGGAGCAATCAGCCCCAGCATTTT.